This entry lists 32 T cell receptor beta chains sequenced from one sample in a study of PD-L1 blockade in urothelial cancer. Time point defined: peripheral blood 6 weeks after treatment start. The assay was immunoSEQ multiplex PCR, and TCRdb's table has in-frame clones only and misses some. Found here are more than 95,000 clones, about 89% of them singletons; the top ten hold under 2%. The sample in question was PBMCs, obtained around atezolizumab (anti-PD-L1) treatment. The receptors here all came from a man in his sixties with urothelial cancer.

The chain combines TRBV5-1 with TRBJ2-3; 9 bases fit TRBD2. CDR1 is SGHRS, CDR2 YFSETQ, per germline. The CDR3 consists of 15 residues. Trimming at V came to 2 bases and at J to 5 bases, leaving 6 bases not matched to a gene. The CDR3 here is CASSLGGRAGDTQYF. The DNA of the CDR3 is TGCGCCAGCAGCTTAGGCGGGAGGGCCGGAGATACGCAGTATTTT.

V usage is TRBV10-2 and J usage is TRBJ2-1; no definite D call. The CDR3 consists of 11 residues. Germline-derived CDR1 and CDR2 are WSHSY and SAAADI. V lost 6 bases to trimming and J lost 5 bases, with 5 bases between them. CDR3 sequence: CASSPHNEQFF. CDR3 in DNA: TGCGCCAGCAGCCCTCACAATGAGCAGTTCTTC.

In this sample, this clone turned up a few times. J is TRBJ2-1 and V is TRBV7-2; 10 positions match TRBD1. Germline trimming cut 4 bases from V and 4 bases from J; bases unmatched to any gene: 4. Germline V gives CDR1 SGHTA, CDR2 FQGNSA. This CDR3 comprises 15 residues. The CDR3 DNA is TGTGCCAGCAGCTCGGGACAGGGGACTTACAATGAGCAGTTCTTC. Protein sequence: CASSSGQGTYNEQFF.

The chain employs TRBV6-5 and TRBJ2-6, with D tentatively TRBD2 (6 bases). The CDR3 runs 16 residues. The ends were cut back, 4 bases at V and 0 bases at J, with 10 bases in the middle. The germline V gene encodes CDR1 MNHEY and CDR2 SVGAGI. As DNA, the CDR3 is TGTGCCAGCAGTTTTAGCGGAGCCTCTGGGGCCAACGTCCTGACTTTC. Translated, it gives CASSFSGASGANVLTF.

The rearrangement links TRBV12-5 to TRBJ2-1; D is perhaps TRBD2 (6 bases). Trimming removed 6 bases from V and 8 bases from J, with 20 bases in between. Germline CDR1 and CDR2: LGHNT and FRNRAP. The CDR3 covers 15 residues. The CDR3 DNA is TGTGCTAGTGGCCTCACACTAGCAGAAGATTATGAGCAGTTCTTC. This codes for CASGLTLAEDYEQFF.

In this sample, this clone turned up a few times. The chain combines TRBV16 with TRBJ1-2; D may be TRBD1 (5 bases). Trimming removed 0 bases from V and 0 bases from J, with 8 bases in between. CDR1 KGHSY and CDR2 FQNENV come from the germline V gene. CDR3 length equals 15 residues. CDR3 sequence (DNA): TGTGCCAGCAGCCAATCCACAGGAACTAACTATGGCTACACCTTC. This codes for CASSQSTGTNYGYTF.

The chain uses TRBV18 and TRBJ2-5; 7 bases are shared with TRBD2. Germline V gene lookup returns CDR1 KGHSH and CDR2 LQKENI. The CDR3 consists of 15 residues. J lost 5 bases, V lost 0 bases, and 6 bases had no gene match. CDR3 sequence: CASSPPREGRETQYF. Here the CDR3 DNA reads TGTGCCAGCTCACCACCGAGGGAGGGCCGGGAGACCCAGTACTTC.

The gene calls are TRBV15 and TRBJ1-6, with TRBD1 as a possible D gene (5 bases). In germline, CDR1 is LNHNV, CDR2 YYDKDF (reference sequence). V was clipped by 5 bases and J by 5 bases, with 16 bases between them. This CDR3 region has 16 residues. The CDR3 loop reads CATSPGGRGDNSPLHF. The CDR3 DNA reads as TGTGCCACCAGCCCGGGAGGAAGGGGAGATAATTCACCCCTCCACTTT.

The table lists this clone with a count of one. This chain links TRBV6-6 with TRBJ1-2; TRBD1 agrees at 11 bases. Germline V lookup: CDR1 MNHNY, CDR2 SVGAGI (reference sequence). With V trimmed by 6 bases and J by 4 bases, 7 bases remained unmatched. The CDR3 totals 15 residues. The CDR3 sequence: CASSLKGTGGYGYTF. The CDR3 DNA follows: TGTGCCAGCAGCCTCAAGGGGACAGGGGGCTATGGCTACACCTTC.

The V gene is TRBV5-1, the J gene TRBJ1-6, with TRBD1 matching over 7 bases. This CDR3 is 14 amino acids long. After removal of 5 bases from V and 7 bases from J, the junction contained 6 bases not matched to a gene. Germline loops: CDR1 SGHRS, CDR2 YFSETQ. CDR3 in DNA: TGCGCCAGCAGAAGGGACAGACAGAATTCACCCCTCCACTTT. It codes for CASRRDRQNSPLHF.

The rearrangement links TRBV7-2 to TRBJ2-2; TRBD2 might be the D (6 bases). Germline lookup yields CDR1 SGHTA and CDR2 FQGNSA. CDR3 size: 14 residues. V was clipped by 0 bases and J by 6 bases, with 8 bases between them. The CDR3 spells CASSLAGGAGELFF. CDR3 DNA: TGTGCCAGCAGCTTAGCTGGCGGGGCCGGGGAGCTGTTTTTT.

The V gene is TRBV28, the J gene TRBJ2-2; D is possibly TRBD1 (5 bases). Germline lookup yields CDR1 MDHEN and CDR2 SYDVKM. V lost 6 bases and J 6 bases, leaving 14 bases between the germline ends. The CDR3 is made up of 14 amino acids. The CDR3 protein is CASRTRQGAGELFF. CDR3 DNA: TGTGCCAGCAGGACACGTCAGGGTGCCGGGGAGCTGTTTTTT.

This sequence joins TRBV30 and TRBJ2-3; 7 bases map to TRBD1. V lost 5 bases to trimming and J lost 6 bases; unmatched junction nucleotides: 11. CDR3 length: 14 residues. Germline loops: CDR1 GTSNPN, CDR2 SVGIG (reference sequence). The CDR3 is CAWEDTQGVDTQYF. CDR3 bases: TGTGCCTGGGAAGACACTCAGGGGGTGGATACGCAGTATTTT.

This sequence joins TRBV4-1 and TRBJ2-1; D gene uncertain. The length of the CDR3 is 14 residues. V dropped 3 bases and J dropped 1 base, with 7 bases sitting between them. Germline values: CDR1 MGHRA, CDR2 YSYEKL. The CDR3 nucleotides read TGCGCCAGCAGCCAGGAGAGTTCCTACAATGAGCAGTTCTTC. This sequence encodes CASSQESSYNEQFF.

The rearrangement links TRBV27 to TRBJ1-4, with 7 bases matching TRBD1. V lost 11 bases to trimming and J lost 13 bases; unmatched junction nucleotides: 19. Germline values: CDR1 MNHEY, CDR2 SMNVEV (reference sequence). This CDR3 comprises 14 residues. The CDR3 DNA follows: TGTGCCGCCCCCGGACAGGCACCTGGGTTGGTACTGTTTTTT. Protein: CAAPGQAPGLVLFF. Supplemented by reference TRBV27 and TRBJ1-4, the full variable domain reads EAQVTQNPRYLITVTGKKLTVTCSQNMNHEYMSWYRQDPGLGLRQIYYSMNVEVTDKGDVPEGYKVSRKEKRNFPLILESPSPNQTSLYFCAAPGQAPGLVLFFGSGTQLSVL.

The chain uses TRBV7-2 and TRBJ1-5; D ambiguous. CDR3 length: 17 residues. Per the germline V gene, CDR1 is SGHTA and CDR2 is FQGNSA. Deletions cut 2 bases from V and 0 bases from J, with 14 bases between. CDR3 sequence reads: CASSLKTRAYSNQPQHF. CDR3 nucleotide sequence: TGTGCCAGCAGCTTAAAAACTCGAGCTTATAGCAATCAGCCCCAGCATTTT.

V gene TRBV4-2 combines with J gene TRBJ1-2, with 10 bases matching TRBD1. The CDR3 has 15 amino acids. V was pared by 5 bases and J by 4 bases, with 7 bases of the junction left unmatched. The germline gives CDR1 LGHNA, CDR2 YNFKEQ. In DNA form, the CDR3 reads TGTGCCAGCAGCACCGGGACAGGGGATTTCTATGGCTACACCTTC. It specifies CASSTGTGDFYGYTF.

The V and J genes are TRBV6-1 and TRBJ1-5, with TRBD1 as a possible D gene (6 bases). Germline V gene sequence: CDR1 MNHNS, CDR2 SASEGT. The length of the CDR3 is 13 residues. V lost 6 bases and J 7 bases, leaving 13 bases between the germline ends. CDR3 coding DNA: TGTGCCAGCAGCCCTGACAGGCTACAGCCCCAGCATTTT. This sequence encodes CASSPDRLQPQHF.

This clone was picked up one time. J is TRBJ2-5 and V is TRBV14, with D unresolved. Germline-derived CDR1 and CDR2 are SGHDN and FVKESK. The CDR3 totals 14 residues. V was clipped by 2 bases and J by 5 bases, with 12 bases between them. The CDR3 nucleotides are TGTGCCAGCAGCCAAACGGTCCCCCCGGAGACCCAGTACTTC. It codes for CASSQTVPPETQYF.

The chain has TRBV7-3 and TRBJ2-1; a possible D gene is TRBD2 (6 bases). V shed 5 bases and J shed 10 bases, with 18 bases lying between them. CDR3 length: 14 residues. In germline, CDR1 is SGHTA, CDR2 FQGTGA. The CDR3 sequence: CASSEGRGYQEQFF. In DNA form, the CDR3 reads TGTGCCAGCAGCGAGGGCCGGGGGTACCAGGAGCAGTTCTTC.

The J gene is TRBJ2-1, the V gene TRBV6-1; 13 nucleotides align to TRBD2. Germline loops: CDR1 MNHNS, CDR2 SASEGT. The V segment lost 6 bases and the J segment 7 bases; nucleotides outside the gene matches: 6. The CDR3 runs 15 residues. The CDR3 spells CASSQGLAGPNEQFF. CDR3 DNA: TGTGCCAGCAGCCAGGGACTAGCGGGACCAAATGAGCAGTTCTTC.

The J gene is TRBJ2-2, the V gene TRBV7-9; 7 bases agree with TRBD2. Germline loops: CDR1 SEHNR, CDR2 FQNEAQ (reference sequence). This CDR3 is built from 17 residues. V lost 5 bases, J lost 1 base, and 10 bases stayed unmatched. CDR3 DNA: TGTGCCAGCAGCCACCTGACCCAGCGGGGGAACACCGGGGAGCTGTTTTTT. It specifies CASSHLTQRGNTGELFF.

The rearrangement links TRBV11-2 to TRBJ2-7; the match to TRBD2 covers 11 bases. There are 15 residues in the CDR3. With V trimmed by 5 bases and J by 4 bases, 7 bases remained unmatched. Germline lookup yields CDR1 SGHAT and CDR2 FQNNGV. DNA for the CDR3: TGTGCCAGCAGCCCCAGTAGCGGGGGGGCGTACGAGCAGTACTTC. As protein: CASSPSSGGAYEQYF.

Concerning this clone itself: Germline is not matched at one junction end, which may reflect a read error. V and J are TRBV7-7 and TRBJ2-1; 7 bases are a match to TRBD1. CDR3 length: 15 amino acids. Germline CDR1 SSHAT, CDR2 FNYEAQ (reference sequence). The CDR3, as DNA: TGTGCTAGCAGCCAGACAGGGAATCCTTACAATGAGCAGTTCTTC. This sequence encodes CASSQTGNPYNEQFF.

The chain has TRBV5-4 and TRBJ2-2; TRBD2 aligns across 9 bases. CDR3 length: 15 amino acids. The V and J ends lost 4 bases and 4 bases, in that order; junction bases with no gene match: 5. Germline V gene lookup returns CDR1 SGHNT and CDR2 YYREEE (reference sequence). The CDR3 region is CASSPGLASTGELFF. The CDR3 DNA is TGTGCCAGCAGCCCTGGACTAGCGTCCACCGGGGAGCTGTTTTTT.

This clone appeared once. The chain recombines TRBV4-2 with TRBJ2-7; TRBD1 might be the D (6 bases). The germline V gene has CDR1 LGHNA and CDR2 YNFKEQ. CDR3 length equals 16 residues. V lost 4 bases and J lost 5, with 21 bases in between. In DNA form, the CDR3 reads TGTGCCAGCAGCCGGGGGACATTGGAGGTTCCGAACGAGCAGTACTTC. Residues: CASSRGTLEVPNEQYF.

This chain links TRBV28 with TRBJ2-1; 7 bases are shared with TRBD1. Germline V gene data show CDR1 as MDHEN and CDR2 as SYDVKM. The CDR3 runs 13 residues. With V trimmed by 6 bases and J by 6 bases, 5 bases remained unmatched. The CDR3 DNA reads TGTGCCAGCAGGCTCGGGACAGTCAATGAGCAGTTCTTC. Amino acid sequence: CASRLGTVNEQFF.

This chain's CDR3 is CASSPRRVDGYTF. The CDR3 DNA sequence: TGTGCCAGCAGCCCCCGGAGGGTGGATGGCTACACCTTC. J is TRBJ1-2 and V is TRBV14; no firm D call. V lost 4 bases to trimming and J lost 6 bases, with 12 bases between them. The V gene's germline CDR1 is SGHDN and CDR2 FVKESK. CDR3 length: 13 amino acids.

This chain joins TRBV18 and TRBJ2-1; 10 nucleotides align to TRBD1. Germline CDR1 is KGHSH and CDR2 is LQKENI. The CDR3 runs 16 residues. The trim removed 7 bases at V and 7 bases at J, leaving 13 bases unmatched. CDR3 bases: TGTGCCAGCTGCCTCGAACCGGGACAGGGGATTAATGAGCAGTTCTTC. Translation: CASCLEPGQGINEQFF. Variable domain in full (rest from reference TRBV18 and TRBJ2-1): NAGVMQNPRHLVRRRGQEARLRCSPMKGHSHVYWYRQLPEEGLKFMVYLQKENIIDESGMPKERFSAEFPKEGPSILRIQQVVRGDSAAYFCASCLEPGQGINEQFFGPGTRLTVL.

CDR3 nucleotides: TGTGCCTGGAGTGTCCTACACCAACGCGGCGTTCTACGGCAGCAGTACTTC. This sequence encodes CAWSVLHQRGVLRQQYF. The rearrangement uses TRBV30 and TRBJ2-7; no clear D. V was clipped by 0 bases and J by 8 bases, with 26 bases between them. This CDR3 is built from 17 residues. Germline V gives CDR1 GTSNPN, CDR2 SVGIG (reference sequence).

In the case of this clone: Other nucleotide sequences in the sample specify the same CDR3. V is TRBV11-3 and J is TRBJ1-3; D possibly corresponds to TRBD1 (6 bases). This CDR3 comprises 15 residues. Germline CDR1 is SGHNT and CDR2 is YENEEA. Trimming took off 5 bases at V and 2 bases at J, with 13 bases between the two ends. CDR3 DNA sequence: TGTGCCAGCAGCCCCGGCCAGGGGCCTGGAAACACCATATATTTT. It is translated as CASSPGQGPGNTIYF.

The chain couples TRBV6-5 to TRBJ2-3, with 8 bases that match TRBD1. The CDR3 runs 15 residues. Germline CDR1 and CDR2: MNHEY and SVGAGI. J lost 2 bases, V lost 3 bases, and 4 bases had no gene match. This chain's CDR3 is CASSYQGASTDTQYF. In DNA, the CDR3 is TGTGCCAGCAGTTATCAGGGGGCATCCACAGATACGCAGTATTTT.